Below, 32 T cell receptor beta chains from the same sample are listed, as sequenced in a study of technical replicates of blood from a few donors. Profiled with immunoSEQ multiplex PCR; TCRdb holds only in-frame clones, not every one. This sample has around 70,000 clones, with more than 85% found just once. The sample consisted of T cells isolated from PBMCs. The receptor source for this set is a human donor in good health.

This clone occurred once. The chain combines TRBV27 with TRBJ2-7; D uncertain. The V gene's germline CDR1 is MNHEY and CDR2 SMNVEV (reference sequence). Trimming removed 3 bases from V and 13 bases from J, with 4 bases in between. This CDR3 spans 8 amino acids. CDR3 in DNA: TGTGCCAGCAGTTTCCAATACTTC. Protein: CASSFQYF.

The sample holds one count of this clone. The gene calls are TRBV6-5 and TRBJ2-1; TRBD1 is a possible D gene (6 bases). Trimming took off 5 bases at V and 9 bases at J, with 17 bases between the two ends. Germline loops: CDR1 MNHEY, CDR2 SVGAGI. The CDR3 sequence is 14 residues long. The CDR3 loop is CASSPRMLQGEQFF. CDR3 nucleotide sequence: TGTGCCAGCAGTCCTCGGATGTTACAGGGTGAGCAGTTCTTC.

This clone was recorded once. V is TRBV27 and J is TRBJ2-7; possible D gene TRBD1, 6 bases. This CDR3 contains 14 residues. Deletions cut 5 bases from V and 3 bases from J, with 14 bases between. Germline CDR1 MNHEY, CDR2 SMNVEV (reference sequence). CDR3 in amino acids: CASSRTAPRYEQYF. The DNA for the CDR3 is TGTGCCAGCAGTCGGACAGCCCCTCGCTACGAGCAGTACTTC.

The V call is TRBV27, the J call TRBJ2-7; weak D call: TRBD2 (6 bases). This CDR3 comprises 14 residues. CDR1 MNHEY and CDR2 SMNVEV come from the germline V gene (reference sequence). The V end was cut by 6 bases, the J end by 1 base, with 13 bases between. CDR3 DNA: TGTGCCAGCAGCTCTCTAGCGAAATCCTACGAGCAGTACTTC. Its protein is CASSSLAKSYEQYF.

The count of this clone is one. The genes are TRBV11-2 and TRBJ2-7; TRBD1 matches at 7 bases. Germline trimming cut 5 bases from V and 1 base from J; bases unmatched to any gene: 8. The CDR3 has 15 residues. Germline V gene lookup returns CDR1 SGHAT and CDR2 FQNNGV. CDR3 residues: CASSPGPDRSYEQYF. CDR3 bases: TGTGCCAGCAGCCCAGGTCCGGACAGGTCCTACGAGCAGTACTTC.

CDR3 region: CASSPWTSGYEQYF. CDR3 nucleotide sequence: TGTGCCAGCAGCCCCTGGACTAGCGGCTACGAGCAGTACTTC. The V gene is TRBV7-2, the J gene TRBJ2-7; TRBD2 matches 10 bases. This CDR3 is built from 14 residues. V was pared by 5 bases and J by 3 bases, with 4 bases of the junction left unmatched. Germline V lookup: CDR1 SGHTA, CDR2 FQGNSA.

The chain has TRBV5-6 and TRBJ2-7, with 9 bases that match TRBD1. The CDR3 is 14 residues long. The trim removed 5 bases at V and 2 bases at J, leaving 5 bases unmatched. From germline, CDR1 is SGHDT and CDR2 YYEEEE. CDR3 nucleotide sequence: TGTGCCAGCAGTTTCGGACAGGGGACCTACGAGCAGTACTTC. Translation gives CASSFGQGTYEQYF.

The J gene is TRBJ2-7, the V gene TRBV19, with 8 bases identical to TRBD1. The CDR3 contains 14 residues. V was pared by 4 bases and J by 6 bases, with 8 bases of the junction left unmatched. Germline CDR1 reads LNHDA; CDR2 reads SQIVND (reference sequence). In DNA form, the CDR3 reads TGTGCCAGTAGTACGAACGACAGGGGCGCCGAGCAGTACTTC. Its translation is CASSTNDRGAEQYF.

This clone was picked up one time. The rearrangement joins TRBV15 to TRBJ2-7; a weak D match, TRBD2 (6 bases). Germline CDR1 is LNHNV and CDR2 is YYDKDF (reference sequence). This CDR3 is built from 15 residues. V was trimmed by 4 bases and J by 2 bases, leaving 15 bases between them. The CDR3 reads CATSIYTGRPYEQYF. As DNA, the CDR3 is TGTGCCACCAGCATCTACACTGGGAGGCCCTACGAGCAGTACTTC.

This chain uses TRBV7-3 with TRBJ2-3, with D possibly being TRBD1 (6 bases). From germline, CDR1 is SGHTA and CDR2 FQGTGA. Deletions cut 5 bases from V and 7 bases from J, with 16 bases between. The CDR3 runs to 14 residues. CDR3 coding DNA: TGTGCCAGCAGCCCCACAGGGTCCCAGAATACGCAGTATTTT. Translating gives CASSPTGSQNTQYF.

This clone appeared a single time. The chain uses TRBV6-5 and TRBJ2-5, with D unclear. This CDR3 comprises 14 residues. V lost 2 bases and J 4 bases, leaving 11 bases between the germline ends. Germline CDR1 reads MNHEY; CDR2 reads SVGAGI. The CDR3 bases are TGTGCCAGCAGTTACACCCCCTCCGGAGAGACCCAGTACTTC. Residues: CASSYTPSGETQYF.

The gene calls are TRBV9 and TRBJ1-2; the D is unclear. The CDR3 has 13 amino acids. Trimming pared 5 bases from V and 5 bases from J, leaving 13 bases between. CDR1 and CDR2 from the germline V gene are SGDLS and YYNGEE. This CDR3 is CASRAEEGYGYTF. As DNA, the CDR3 is TGTGCCAGCAGAGCTGAGGAGGGATATGGCTACACCTTC.

The V and J genes are TRBV19 and TRBJ1-6; D might be TRBD1 (6 bases). CDR1 LNHDA and CDR2 SQIVND come from the germline V gene (reference sequence). The CDR3 loop spans 13 amino acids. V shed 6 bases and J shed 7 bases, with 10 bases lying between them. The CDR3 here is CASSDRTNSPLHF. CDR3 bases: TGTGCCAGTAGCGACAGGACGAATTCACCCCTCCACTTT.

J is TRBJ2-3 and V is TRBV4-1; 8 positions agree with TRBD2. The CDR3 loop spans 17 amino acids. Germline CDR1 and CDR2: MGHRA and YSYEKL. Unmatched junction bases numbered 7, after V lost 2 bases and J lost 0 bases. The CDR3 coding sequence is TGCGCCAGCAGCCAACCCCGAGCGGGGGCTAGCACAGATACGCAGTATTTT. Translated: CASSQPRAGASTDTQYF.

The rearrangement joins TRBV6-1 to TRBJ1-5; no firm D call. V lost 2 bases and J 4 bases, leaving 9 bases between the germline ends. Germline lookup yields CDR1 MNHNS and CDR2 SASEGT. CDR3 length equals 14 residues. CDR3 sequence: CASSETVLNQPQHF. The CDR3 nucleotides are TGTGCCAGCAGTGAAACGGTTCTAAATCAGCCCCAGCATTTT.

The genes are TRBV30 and TRBJ2-5; 8 bases match TRBD2. The ends lost 2 bases at V and 4 bases at J; junction bases unmatched: 0. From germline, CDR1 is GTSNPN and CDR2 SVGIG (reference sequence). This CDR3 contains 12 residues. CDR3 region: CAWSRGGETQYF. The CDR3 DNA follows: TGTGCCTGGAGTCGGGGGGGAGAGACCCAGTACTTC. The full variable domain, with the rest looked up from reference TRBV30 and TRBJ2-5, is SQTIHQWPATLVQPVGSPLSLECTVEGTSNPNLYWYRQAAGRGLQLLFYSVGIGQISSEVPQNLSASRPQDRQFILSSKKLLLSDSGFYLCAWSRGGETQYFGPGTRLLVL.

The chain uses TRBV5-1 and TRBJ2-7; tentative D call: TRBD2 (6 bases). CDR1 and CDR2 from the germline V gene are SGHRS and YFSETQ. Trimming stripped 0 bases from V and 3 bases from J, with 16 bases between. The CDR3 consists of 16 residues. As DNA, the CDR3 is TGCGCCAGCAGCTTGGGACCTACCAAGGAGGGCTACGAGCAGTACTTC. Translating it yields CASSLGPTKEGYEQYF. Full variable domain (missing parts from reference TRBV5-1 and TRBJ2-7): KAGVTQTPRYLIKTRGQQVTLSCSPISGHRSVSWYQQTPGQGLQFLFEYFSETQRNKGNFPGRFSGRQFSNSRSEMNVSTLELGDSALYLCASSLGPTKEGYEQYFGPGTRLTVT.

The chain has TRBV28 and TRBJ2-7; 11 bases agree with TRBD2. The CDR3 spans 16 residues. Trimming at V came to 8 bases and at J to 11 bases, leaving 20 bases not matched to a gene. The germline V gene has CDR1 MDHEN and CDR2 SYDVKM. The CDR3 region has the DNA TGTGCCAGCGGAGACCCCCAACTAGCGGGAGCCCGGGTCGAGTACTTC. Translation gives CASGDPQLAGARVEYF.

V usage is TRBV19 and J usage is TRBJ1-2, with D possibly TRBD1 on 6 matching bases. V lost 3 bases and J lost 7, with 18 bases in between. The CDR3 is 15 amino acids. Germline V gene data show CDR1 as LNHDA and CDR2 as SQIVND (reference sequence). The CDR3, as DNA: TGTGCCAGTAGTATCTGGGGGGGCGCCCCTTCTGGCTACACCTTC. Protein sequence: CASSIWGGAPSGYTF.

This chain uses TRBV6-1 with TRBJ1-6, with TRBD1 as a possible D gene (6 bases). The CDR3 has 15 amino acids. Per germline, CDR1 MNHNS and CDR2 SASEGT. V was shortened by 6 bases and J by 7 bases, with 16 bases between the two germline ends. The CDR3 DNA sequence: TGTGCCAGCAGCAGGGGTGCCTCGTTCAATTCACCCCTCCACTTT. Protein: CASSRGASFNSPLHF.

The chain joins TRBV7-2 to TRBJ1-3; 7 positions match TRBD1. Trimming cost V 5 bases and J 0 bases; bases outside gene matches: 13. The CDR3 runs 18 residues. The germline V gene has CDR1 SGHTA and CDR2 FQGNSA. CDR3 in DNA: TGTGCCAGCAGCCCAAGGGGGACAGCCCTGAGCTCTGGAAACACCATATATTTT. Amino acids: CASSPRGTALSSGNTIYF.

The chain uses TRBV6-5 and TRBJ2-5; 7 bases match TRBD1. Per the germline V gene, CDR1 is MNHEY and CDR2 is SVGAGI. The CDR3 is made up of 15 amino acids. With V trimmed by 3 bases and J by 4 bases, 8 bases remained unmatched. For the CDR3, the DNA is TGTGCCAGCAGTTATACAGGGGTAAAAGGAGAGACCCAGTACTTC. Translating gives CASSYTGVKGETQYF.

This clone was seen only a few times. The chain couples TRBV11-2 to TRBJ2-3; D is perhaps TRBD2 (6 bases). The CDR3 has 13 residues. Germline V gene data show CDR1 as SGHAT and CDR2 as FQNNGV. CDR3 region: CAERSGGTDTQYF. CDR3 DNA sequence: TGTGCAGAGAGGTCGGGGGGCACAGATACGCAGTATTTT.

The rearrangement joins TRBV30 to TRBJ1-5; D not certain. V dropped 4 bases and J dropped 0 bases, with 16 bases sitting between them. CDR1 and CDR2 (germline): GTSNPN, SVGIG (reference sequence). This CDR3 contains 16 residues. CDR3 region: CAWNPPSGYSNQPQHF. Written as DNA, the CDR3 is TGTGCCTGGAATCCCCCTTCAGGTTATAGCAATCAGCCCCAGCATTTT.

The chain joins TRBV15 to TRBJ2-1; D is ambiguous. The V and J ends lost 7 bases and 4 bases respectively, with 14 bases between them. The CDR3 has 14 amino acids. In germline, CDR1 is LNHNV, CDR2 YYDKDF (reference sequence). The CDR3 nucleotides read TGTGCCACCACCAAAGACCGTAATTACAATGAGCAGTTCTTC. Its translation is CATTKDRNYNEQFF. The full variable domain, with the rest looked up from reference TRBV15 and TRBJ2-1, is DAMVIQNPRYQVTQFGKPVTLSCSQTLNHNVMYWYQQKSSQAPKLLFHYYDKDFNNEADTPDNFQSRRPNTSFCFLDIRSPGLGDTAMYLCATTKDRNYNEQFFGPGTRLTVL.

This rearrangement joins TRBV11-2 to TRBJ2-5; 7 bases are a match to TRBD1. This CDR3 has 18 residues. V lost 1 base, J lost 4 bases, and 15 bases stayed unmatched. Germline CDR1 reads SGHAT; CDR2 reads FQNNGV. The CDR3 region is CASSLGTQAGGGGETQYF. CDR3 sequence (DNA): TGTGCCAGCAGCTTAGGTACCCAGGCAGGGGGTGGAGGAGAGACCCAGTACTTC.

The J gene is TRBJ2-1, the V gene TRBV5-1, with TRBD2 identical over 8 bases. The CDR3 is made up of 15 amino acids. Germline CDR1 and CDR2: SGHRS and YFSETQ. With V trimmed by 2 bases and J by 4 bases, 5 bases remained unmatched. The CDR3 is CASSFETSEYNEQFF. The CDR3 DNA reads as TGCGCCAGCAGCTTTGAGACTAGCGAGTACAATGAGCAGTTCTTC.

This clone was counted between two and nine times. The CDR3 DNA sequence: TGTGCCTGGAGTGTATCCTTCAATCAGCCCCAGCATTTT. This codes for CAWSVSFNQPQHF. This sequence joins TRBV30 and TRBJ1-5; D call uncertain. This CDR3 comprises 13 residues. Per germline, CDR1 GTSNPN and CDR2 SVGIG (reference sequence). Trimming removed 0 bases from V and 3 bases from J, with 6 bases in between. The full variable domain, rest sourced from reference TRBV30 and TRBJ1-5, is SQTIHQWPATLVQPVGSPLSLECTVEGTSNPNLYWYRQAAGRGLQLLFYSVGIGQISSEVPQNLSASRPQDRQFILSSKKLLLSDSGFYLCAWSVSFNQPQHFGDGTRLSIL.

The chain combines TRBV9 with TRBJ1-4; 10 bases match TRBD1. Germline trimming cut 3 bases from V and 4 bases from J; bases unmatched to any gene: 9. The CDR3 totals 17 residues. The germline V gene encodes CDR1 SGDLS and CDR2 YYNGEE. DNA for the CDR3: TGTGCCAGCAGCGGAGGGGGGACAGGGGAGGTTAATGAAAAACTGTTTTTT. Amino acid sequence: CASSGGGTGEVNEKLFF.

This chain's CDR3 is CASSEGTVEAFF. The CDR3, as DNA: TGTGCCAGCAGCGAAGGGACAGTTGAAGCTTTCTTT. J is TRBJ1-1 and V is TRBV6-5; 7 bases are a match to TRBD1. This CDR3 spans 12 amino acids. Germline V gene lookup returns CDR1 MNHEY and CDR2 SVGAGI. V was clipped by 6 bases and J by 7 bases; unmatched bases: 5.

The CDR3 sequence: CASSPGLAGNNEQFF. CDR3 DNA sequence: TGTGCCAGCAGCCCGGGACTAGCGGGTAACAATGAGCAGTTCTTC. The gene calls are TRBV7-9 and TRBJ2-1, with TRBD2 matching 12 bases. Germline V gene data show CDR1 as SEHNR and CDR2 as FQNEAQ (reference sequence). The CDR3 is made up of 15 amino acids. With 5 bases clipped from V and 5 bases from J, the junction kept 4 bases outside the gene matches.

The chain has TRBV7-8 and TRBJ1-1; the match to TRBD1 covers 10 bases. This CDR3 has 16 residues. Germline CDR1 and CDR2: SGHVS and FQNEAQ. Unmatched junction bases numbered 6, after V lost 5 bases and J lost 0 bases. This CDR3 is CASSERTGGLNTEAFF. CDR3 nucleotides: TGTGCCAGCAGCGAGCGGACAGGGGGACTGAACACTGAAGCTTTCTTT.